The rows below give T cell receptor beta chains drawn from one sample of a study of tumor and adjacent non-tumor tissue in lung cancer. TCRdb itself ran the multiplex PCR reads through MiXCR, one entry per CDR3 protein. The sample shows about 80,000 distinct CDR3 sequences, 55% to 70% of them seen only once. The sample comprised lung tumor tissue. All receptors derive from a woman aged 65 to 85 with non-small cell lung cancer. CDR3s include the opening cysteine and the closing phenylalanine or tryptophan. The order of the fields is J gene, D gene, V gene, clone size, CDR3 DNA, CDR3 protein. The D gene is left open where the match is weak. Clone sizes are given selectively: once, few, many, or a class where the clone is expanded.

J gene: TRBJ2-5
D gene: TRBD1
V gene: TRBV20-1
clone size: few
CDR3 DNA: TGCAGTGCTAGATCACTCGACAGGGCCGAAGAGACCCAGTACTTC
CDR3 protein: CSARSLDRAEETQYF

J gene: TRBJ2-1
D gene: TRBD2
V gene: TRBV29-1
clone size: -
CDR3 DNA: TGCAGCGTTTCGGCGGGGGTGGCGGAGAACAATGAGCTGTTCTTC
CDR3 protein: CSVSAGVAENNELFF

J gene: TRBJ2-7
D gene: TRBD2
V gene: TRBV12-3/TRBV12-4
clone size: medium-sized
CDR3 DNA: TGTGCCAGCAGTCTAGTGGGGGGGTTGCGCTCCTACGAGCAGTACTTC
CDR3 protein: CASSLVGGLRSYEQYF

J gene: TRBJ2-1
D gene: -
V gene: TRBV11-2
clone size: -
CDR3 DNA: TGTGCCAGTAGCTTAGCAGCCGGAGTCTACAATGAGCAGTCCTTC
CDR3 protein: CASSLAAGVYNEQSF

J gene: TRBJ2-1
D gene: -
V gene: TRBV5-4
clone size: many
CDR3 DNA: TGTGCCAGCAGCTTGGAACCGGTTCAACTCCATGAGCAGTTCTTC
CDR3 protein: CASSLEPVQLHEQFF

J gene: TRBJ1-1
D gene: TRBD1
V gene: TRBV6-5
clone size: -
CDR3 DNA: TGTGCCAGCAATTCACAGGGGGCCATTAGGACTGAGGCTTTCTTT
CDR3 protein: CASNSQGAIRTEAFF

J gene: TRBJ2-5
D gene: -
V gene: TRBV6-1
clone size: -
CDR3 DNA: TGTGCCAGCATTACATCCTACCAAGAGACCCAATACTTC
CDR3 protein: CASITSYQETQYF

J gene: TRBJ2-2
D gene: -
V gene: TRBV28
clone size: many
CDR3 DNA: TGTGCCAGCAGTATCTTGAACACCGGGGAGCTGTTTTTT
CDR3 protein: CASSILNTGELFF

J gene: TRBJ2-5
D gene: TRBD1
V gene: TRBV20-1
clone size: -
CDR3 DNA: TGCAGTGCCGATACCACAGGGGAAAGTTGGGAGACCCACTACTTC
CDR3 protein: CSADTTGESWETHYF

J gene: TRBJ2-1
D gene: -
V gene: TRBV6-2/TRBV6-3
clone size: -
CDR3 DNA: TGTGCCTGCAGTTACATCAATAGGCAGTTCTTC
CDR3 protein: CACSYINRQFF

J gene: TRBJ2-3
D gene: -
V gene: TRBV7-9
clone size: -
CDR3 DNA: TGTGCCAGCAGCTCGTCTACACGGAATAGAGATACGCAGTATTTT
CDR3 protein: CASSSSTRNRDTQYF

J gene: TRBJ2-1
D gene: TRBD2
V gene: TRBV6-6
clone size: -
CDR3 DNA: TGTGTCAGCAGAGACCATACTAGCGGGAGGGCCGGGGAGCATTTCTTC
CDR3 protein: CVSRDHTSGRAGEHFF

J gene: TRBJ1-2
D gene: -
V gene: TRBV12-3/TRBV12-4
clone size: -
CDR3 DNA: TGTGCCAGCAGTTTACGGAGAGCCACATGGCTCTACACATTC
CDR3 protein: CASSLRRATWLYTF

J gene: TRBJ1-6
D gene: TRBD1
V gene: TRBV6-5
clone size: -
CDR3 DNA: TGTGCCAGCAGTCGGGACAGGGAGGATAATTCACCTCTCTACTTT
CDR3 protein: CASSRDREDNSPLYF

J gene: TRBJ1-2
D gene: -
V gene: TRBV29-1
clone size: -
CDR3 DNA: TGCAGTGTTCTCAGGGGTTATGGCTACACCTTC
CDR3 protein: CSVLRGYGYTF

J gene: TRBJ2-7
D gene: TRBD2
V gene: TRBV12-3/TRBV12-4
clone size: -
CDR3 DNA: TGTGCCAGCAGCCAGGGACTAGCGGGAGACTACGAGCAGTACTTC
CDR3 protein: CASSQGLAGDYEQYF

J gene: TRBJ1-1
D gene: -
V gene: TRBV5-1
clone size: once
CDR3 DNA: TGCGCCAGCAGCTTCGACATGAGGGACACCCGTTTCTGGGGCACTGAAGCTTTCTTT
CDR3 protein: CASSFDMRDTRFWGTEAFF

J gene: TRBJ2-1
D gene: -
V gene: TRBV4-1
clone size: -
CDR3 DNA: TGCGCAAGCAATCAAGGTCAGAGCTCCTACAATGAGCAGTTCTTC
CDR3 protein: CASNQGQSSYNEQFF

J gene: TRBJ1-1
D gene: TRBD1
V gene: TRBV7-9
clone size: -
CDR3 DNA: TGTGCCAACAGATCGACAGGGGAGAACACTGAAGCTTTCTTT
CDR3 protein: CANRSTGENTEAFF

J gene: TRBJ1-4
D gene: -
V gene: TRBV30
clone size: once
CDR3 DNA: TGTGCCTGGACGAGTTTTCAGGAGGTTACTGAAAAACTGTTTTTT
CDR3 protein: CAWTSFQEVTEKLFF

J gene: TRBJ2-1
D gene: -
V gene: TRBV11-1
clone size: -
CDR3 DNA: TGTGCCAGCAGTTATCTTTCCCGGGGTCAGCAATTCTTC
CDR3 protein: CASSYLSRGQQFF

J gene: TRBJ1-1
D gene: TRBD1
V gene: TRBV19
clone size: few
CDR3 DNA: TGTGCCAGTATGGACAGGGAGGACACTGAAGCTTTCTTT
CDR3 protein: CASMDREDTEAFF

J gene: TRBJ2-5
D gene: -
V gene: TRBV9
clone size: few
CDR3 DNA: TGTGCCAGCAGCGCCCTCGGCGAGACCCAGTACTTC
CDR3 protein: CASSALGETQYF

J gene: TRBJ2-2
D gene: -
V gene: TRBV12-3/TRBV12-4
clone size: -
CDR3 DNA: TGTGGCAGCACCGACAAGGAGGCGGCCGGGGAGCTGTTTTTT
CDR3 protein: CGSTDKEAAGELFF

J gene: TRBJ2-2
D gene: -
V gene: TRBV6-1
clone size: few
CDR3 DNA: TGTGCCAGCAGTAGAACGCAGGGGAGGGTAAACACCGTGGAGCTGTTTTTT
CDR3 protein: CASSRTQGRVNTVELFF

J gene: TRBJ2-3
D gene: TRBD2
V gene: TRBV29-1
clone size: -
CDR3 DNA: TGCAGCGTTGTTGTAGCGGGAGCCTATACGCAGTATTTT
CDR3 protein: CSVVVAGAYTQYF

J gene: TRBJ2-7
D gene: -
V gene: TRBV12-3/TRBV12-4
clone size: medium-sized
CDR3 DNA: TGTGCCAGCAGTATAGGAGGAGATTTCTACGAGCAGTACTTC
CDR3 protein: CASSIGGDFYEQYF

J gene: TRBJ2-7
D gene: -
V gene: TRBV10-3
clone size: -
CDR3 DNA: TGTGCCATCAGTGAATATAGCGTGAGGGCCCGGGGGAAGCAGTACTTC
CDR3 protein: CAISEYSVRARGKQYF

J gene: TRBJ1-5
D gene: -
V gene: TRBV7-2
clone size: -
CDR3 DNA: TGTGCCAGCAGCTTAGCTTTCACCGGAAAAATGGGGCAATCAGCCCCAGCATTT
CDR3 protein: CASSLAFTGKMGQSAPAF

J gene: TRBJ2-1
D gene: -
V gene: TRBV29-1
clone size: many
CDR3 DNA: TGCAGCGTTGAATGGGACAAGGCTTTGTCCTACAATGAGCAGTTCTTC
CDR3 protein: CSVEWDKALSYNEQFF

J gene: TRBJ2-5
D gene: TRBD1
V gene: TRBV13
clone size: few
CDR3 DNA: TGTGCCAGAAGCTCGCGACAGGGTAGTTTGGAGACCCAGTACTTC
CDR3 protein: CARSSRQGSLETQYF

J gene: TRBJ2-7
D gene: -
V gene: TRBV28
clone size: -
CDR3 DNA: TGTGCCAGCAGCTTGGTGGATAGCTACGAGCAGCACTTC
CDR3 protein: CASSLVDSYEQHF

J gene: TRBJ2-3
D gene: TRBD2
V gene: TRBV6-5
clone size: -
CDR3 DNA: TGTGCCGGCATGGCTGCCTTAGGAACTAGCGGATACACAGATACGCACTATTTT
CDR3 protein: CAGMAALGTSGYTDTHYF

J gene: TRBJ2-7
D gene: -
V gene: TRBV16
clone size: -
CDR3 DNA: TGTACCAGCAGCCAGAGTTTGGCGGGCTACGAGCAGTACTTC
CDR3 protein: CTSSQSLAGYEQYF

J gene: TRBJ2-1
D gene: -
V gene: TRBV29-1
clone size: -
CDR3 DNA: TGCAGCGTTAATCTCGGGCAGGGAAGAAATGAGCGGTTCTTC
CDR3 protein: CSVNLGQGRNERFF

J gene: TRBJ2-7
D gene: -
V gene: TRBV5-1
clone size: many
CDR3 DNA: TGCGCCAGCAGCTTAAGACAGGCCTACGAGCAGTACTTC
CDR3 protein: CASSLRQAYEQYF

J gene: TRBJ2-7
D gene: -
V gene: TRBV5-1
clone size: many
CDR3 DNA: TGCGCCAGCAGCCTCGGCGCAGCGTTATCCTACGAGCAGTACTTC
CDR3 protein: CASSLGAALSYEQYF

J gene: TRBJ2-5
D gene: -
V gene: TRBV6-5
clone size: -
CDR3 DNA: TGTGCCAGCAGTTACGGCAGGGGTTCGGGGACCCAGTACTTC
CDR3 protein: CASSYGRGSGTQYF

J gene: TRBJ2-7
D gene: -
V gene: TRBV11-2
clone size: -
CDR3 DNA: TGTGCCAGCAGCGTACAGGGAGGCGAGCAGTACTTC
CDR3 protein: CASSVQGGEQYF

J gene: TRBJ1-5
D gene: -
V gene: TRBV7-2
clone size: few
CDR3 DNA: TGTGCCAGCAGCTTGGGGGGGGCGGGAAATCAGCCCCAGCATTTT
CDR3 protein: CASSLGGAGNQPQHF

J gene: TRBJ1-2
D gene: -
V gene: TRBV12-5
clone size: -
CDR3 DNA: TGTGCTAGTGGTTTCGACCTAAGCGATGGCTATACCTTC
CDR3 protein: CASGFDLSDGYTF

J gene: TRBJ2-7
D gene: TRBD1
V gene: TRBV5-1
clone size: few
CDR3 DNA: TGCGCCAGCAGCTTAATAGGGACAGGGGTCACCTACGAGCAGTACTTC
CDR3 protein: CASSLIGTGVTYEQYF

J gene: TRBJ2-1
D gene: -
V gene: TRBV28
clone size: -
CDR3 DNA: TGTGCCAGCAGTTTACTGAGCTCCTTCAATGAACAGTTCTTC
CDR3 protein: CASSLLSSFNEQFF

J gene: TRBJ2-7
D gene: -
V gene: TRBV5-4
clone size: -
CDR3 DNA: TGTGCCAGCAGCTTCCGGGATAACTCCTACGAGCATTACTTC
CDR3 protein: CASSFRDNSYEHYF